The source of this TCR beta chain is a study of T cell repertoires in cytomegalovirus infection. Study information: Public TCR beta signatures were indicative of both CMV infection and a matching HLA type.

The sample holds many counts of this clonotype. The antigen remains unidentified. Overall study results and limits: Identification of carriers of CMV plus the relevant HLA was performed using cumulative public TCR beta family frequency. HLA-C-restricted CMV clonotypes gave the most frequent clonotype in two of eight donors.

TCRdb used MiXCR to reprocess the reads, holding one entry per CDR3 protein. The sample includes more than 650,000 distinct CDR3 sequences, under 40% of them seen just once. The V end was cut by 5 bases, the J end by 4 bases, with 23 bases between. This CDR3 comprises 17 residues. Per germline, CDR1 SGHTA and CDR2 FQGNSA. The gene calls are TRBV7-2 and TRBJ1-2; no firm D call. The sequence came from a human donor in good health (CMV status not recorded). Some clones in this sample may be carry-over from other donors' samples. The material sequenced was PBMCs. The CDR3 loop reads CASSLTPPGPSGYGYTF. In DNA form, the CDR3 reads TGTGCCAGCAGCCTAACCCCTCCCGGGCCTAGTGGCTATGGCTACACCTTC.